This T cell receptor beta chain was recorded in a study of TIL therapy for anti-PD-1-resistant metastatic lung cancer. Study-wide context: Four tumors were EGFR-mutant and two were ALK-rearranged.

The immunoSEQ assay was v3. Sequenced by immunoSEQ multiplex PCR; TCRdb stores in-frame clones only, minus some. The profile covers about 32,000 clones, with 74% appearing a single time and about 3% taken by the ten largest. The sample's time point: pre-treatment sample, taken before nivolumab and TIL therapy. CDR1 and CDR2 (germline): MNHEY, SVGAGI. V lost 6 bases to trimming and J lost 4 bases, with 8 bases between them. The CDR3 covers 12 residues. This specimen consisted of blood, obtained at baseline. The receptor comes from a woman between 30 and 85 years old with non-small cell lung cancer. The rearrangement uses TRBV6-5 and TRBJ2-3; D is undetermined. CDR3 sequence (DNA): TGTGCCAGCAGCCCAACATCAGATACGCAGTATTTT. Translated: CASSPTSDTQYF.